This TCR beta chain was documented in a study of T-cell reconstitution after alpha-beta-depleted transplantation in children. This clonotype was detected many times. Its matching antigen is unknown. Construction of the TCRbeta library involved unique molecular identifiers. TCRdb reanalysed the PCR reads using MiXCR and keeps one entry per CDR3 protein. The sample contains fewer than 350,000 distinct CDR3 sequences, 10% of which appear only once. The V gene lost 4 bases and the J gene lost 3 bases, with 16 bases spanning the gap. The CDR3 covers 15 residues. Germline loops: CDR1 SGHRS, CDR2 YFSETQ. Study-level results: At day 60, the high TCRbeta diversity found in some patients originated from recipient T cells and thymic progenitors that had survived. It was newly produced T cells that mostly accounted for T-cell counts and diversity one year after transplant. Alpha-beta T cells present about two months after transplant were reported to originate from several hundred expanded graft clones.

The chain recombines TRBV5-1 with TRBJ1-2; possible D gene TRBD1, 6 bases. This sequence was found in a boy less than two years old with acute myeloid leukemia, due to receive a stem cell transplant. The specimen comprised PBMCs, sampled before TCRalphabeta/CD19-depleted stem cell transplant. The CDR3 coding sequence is TGCGCCAGCAGCCGACGAACAGGGAGAGACTATGGCTACACCTTC. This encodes CASSRRTGRDYGYTF.